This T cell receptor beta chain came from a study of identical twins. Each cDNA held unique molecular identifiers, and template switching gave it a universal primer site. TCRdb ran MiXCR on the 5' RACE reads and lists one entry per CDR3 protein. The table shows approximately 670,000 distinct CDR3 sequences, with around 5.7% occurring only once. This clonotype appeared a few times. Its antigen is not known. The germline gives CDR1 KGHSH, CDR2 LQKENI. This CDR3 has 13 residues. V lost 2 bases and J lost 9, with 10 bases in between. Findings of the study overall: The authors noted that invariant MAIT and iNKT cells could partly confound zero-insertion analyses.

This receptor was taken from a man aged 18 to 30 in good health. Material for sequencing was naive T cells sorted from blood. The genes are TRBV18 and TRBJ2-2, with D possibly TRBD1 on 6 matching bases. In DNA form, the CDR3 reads TGTGCCAGCTCACCAACAGGGAGCCGGGAGCTGTTTTTT. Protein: CASSPTGSRELFF.